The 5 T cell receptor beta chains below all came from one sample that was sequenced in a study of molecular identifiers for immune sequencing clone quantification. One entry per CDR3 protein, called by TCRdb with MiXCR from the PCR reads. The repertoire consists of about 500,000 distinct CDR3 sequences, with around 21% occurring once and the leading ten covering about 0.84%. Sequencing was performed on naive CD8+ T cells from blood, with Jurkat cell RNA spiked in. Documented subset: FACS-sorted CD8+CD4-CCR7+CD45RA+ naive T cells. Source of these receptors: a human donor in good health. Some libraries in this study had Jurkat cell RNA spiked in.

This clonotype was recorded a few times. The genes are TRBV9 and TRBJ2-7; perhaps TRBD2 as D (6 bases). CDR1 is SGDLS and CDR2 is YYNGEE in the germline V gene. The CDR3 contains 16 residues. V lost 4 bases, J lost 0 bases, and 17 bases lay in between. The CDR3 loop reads CASSSPRGGDSYEQYF. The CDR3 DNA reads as TGTGCCAGCAGCTCCCCTCGGGGCGGGGACTCCTACGAGCAGTACTTC.

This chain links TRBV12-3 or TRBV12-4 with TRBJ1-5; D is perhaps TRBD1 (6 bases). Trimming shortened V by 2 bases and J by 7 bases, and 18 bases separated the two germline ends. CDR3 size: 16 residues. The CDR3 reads CASSLTRLGGGQPQHF. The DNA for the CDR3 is TGTGCCAGCAGTTTAACTAGGTTGGGGGGCGGCCAGCCCCAGCATTTT.

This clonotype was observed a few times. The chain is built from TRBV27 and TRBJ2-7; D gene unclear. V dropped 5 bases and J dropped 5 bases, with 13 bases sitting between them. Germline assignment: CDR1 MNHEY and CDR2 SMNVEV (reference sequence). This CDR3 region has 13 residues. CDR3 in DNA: TGTGCCAGCAGTCAGCCGCCTAGGGACGAGCAGTACTTC. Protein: CASSQPPRDEQYF.

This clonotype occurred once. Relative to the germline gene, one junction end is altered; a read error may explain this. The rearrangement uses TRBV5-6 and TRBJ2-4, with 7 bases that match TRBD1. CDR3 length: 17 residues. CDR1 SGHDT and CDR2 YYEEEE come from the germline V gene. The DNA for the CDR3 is TGTGCCAGCAGCTTGATGAGGGGGACAGAAGCCAAAAACATTCAGTGCTTC. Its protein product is CASSLMRGTEAKNIQCF. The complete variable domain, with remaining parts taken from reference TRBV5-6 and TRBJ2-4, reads DAGVTQSPTHLIKTRGQQVTLRCSPKSGHDTVSWYQQALGQGPQFIFQYYEEEERQRGNFPDRFSGHQFPNYSSELNVNALLLGDSALYLCASSLMRGTEAKNIQCFGAGTRLSVL.

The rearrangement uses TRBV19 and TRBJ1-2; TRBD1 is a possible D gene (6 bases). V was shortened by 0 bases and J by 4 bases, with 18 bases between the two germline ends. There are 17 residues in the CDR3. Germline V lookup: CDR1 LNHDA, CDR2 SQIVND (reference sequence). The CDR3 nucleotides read TGTGCCAGTAGTATAGAGTCAAGGACTGGACAGATCTATGGCTACACCTTC. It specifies CASSIESRTGQIYGYTF.